This is a list of T cell receptor beta chains from one sample in a study of regulatory T cells in long-lasting Graves disease. TCRdb called the multiplex PCR reads again in MiXCR, with one record for every CDR3 protein. The sample has about 560,000 distinct CDR3 sequences, roughly a sixth seen once; the top ten hold 12%. In addition, the sample was reused for a study of T cells in Graves' hyperthyroidism and ophthalmopathy.

The specimen was peripheral blood mononuclear cells (PBMCs), collected at new diagnosis, from a patient treated with antithyroid drugs. The receptors come from a man aged 18 to 35 with Graves disease. The conserved cysteine and the conserved F or W are not part of the CDR3 here.

j_call v_call cdr3_aa
TRBJ1-1 TRBV12-5 ASGLDPGLGNGAF
TRBJ2-1 TRBV9 ASSVGLAGVYEQF
TRBJ2-5 TRBV6-1 ASSPRVKEQETQY
TRBJ2-2 TRBV2 ASSGTWDGPAHTGELF
TRBJ2-1 TRBV14 ASSQHVRGSYNEQF
TRBJ2-1 TRBV2 ASSDRGHRHYNEQF
TRBJ1-1 TRBV19 ASSARDRGLRTAF
TRBJ2-5 TRBV20-1 SAVWTSGSRETQY
TRBJ1-2 TRBV30 AWSGGGGYT
TRBJ1-3 TRBV4-1 ASSPIVSGNTIY
TRBJ1-1 TRBV27 ASRAARLNTEAF
TRBJ2-7 TRBV30 ASARGGSSYEQY
TRBJ1-3 TRBV9 ASSVGVSSGNTIY
TRBJ2-5 TRBV27 ASNSGETQY
TRBJ1-2 TRBV28 ASSYRVEALGGYT
TRBJ2-7 TRBV4-1 ASSRYRGSGNEQY
TRBJ1-4 TRBV13 ASSLKTGLTEKLF
TRBJ1-5 TRBV24-1 ATGTGTSQPQH
TRBJ2-1 TRBV3-1 ASSLWDRGSYNEQF
TRBJ1-2 TRBV4-1 ASSQRDSLKYYGYT
TRBJ2-5 TRBV5-5 ASSQEREETQY
TRBJ1-2 TRBV9 ASSPQGLDGGYT